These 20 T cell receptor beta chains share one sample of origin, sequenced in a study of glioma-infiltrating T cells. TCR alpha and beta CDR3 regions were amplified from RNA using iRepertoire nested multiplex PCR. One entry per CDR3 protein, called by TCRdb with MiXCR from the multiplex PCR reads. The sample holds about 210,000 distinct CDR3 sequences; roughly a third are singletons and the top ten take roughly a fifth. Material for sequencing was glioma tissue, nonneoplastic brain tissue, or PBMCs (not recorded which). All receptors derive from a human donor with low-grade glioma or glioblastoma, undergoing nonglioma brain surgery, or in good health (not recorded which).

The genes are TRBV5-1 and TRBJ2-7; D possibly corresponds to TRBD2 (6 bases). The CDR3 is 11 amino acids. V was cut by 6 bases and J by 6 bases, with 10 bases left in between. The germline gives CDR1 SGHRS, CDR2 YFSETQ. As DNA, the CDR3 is TGCGCCAGCACTGGGGGGATCGAGCAGTACTTC. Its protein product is CASTGGIEQYF.

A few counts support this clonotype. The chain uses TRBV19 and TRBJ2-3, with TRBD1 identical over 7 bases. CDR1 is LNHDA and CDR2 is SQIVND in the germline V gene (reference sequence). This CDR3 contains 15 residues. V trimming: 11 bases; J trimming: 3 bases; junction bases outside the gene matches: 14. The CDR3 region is CASTSDRVGTDTQYF. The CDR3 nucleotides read TGTGCCTCAACGTCCGACAGGGTCGGTACAGATACGCAGTATTTT.

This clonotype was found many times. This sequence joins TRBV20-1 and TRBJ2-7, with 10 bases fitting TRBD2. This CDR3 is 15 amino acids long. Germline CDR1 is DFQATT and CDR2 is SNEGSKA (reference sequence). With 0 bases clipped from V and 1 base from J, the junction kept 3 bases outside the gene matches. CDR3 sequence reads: CSAREWTSGSYEQYF. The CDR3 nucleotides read TGCAGTGCTAGAGAATGGACTAGCGGATCCTACGAGCAGTACTTC.

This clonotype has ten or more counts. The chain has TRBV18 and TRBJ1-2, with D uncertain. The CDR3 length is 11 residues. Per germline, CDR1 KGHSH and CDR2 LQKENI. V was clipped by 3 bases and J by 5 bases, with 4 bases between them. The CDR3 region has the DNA TGTGCCAGCTCACCCGAATATGGCTACACCTTC. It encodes CASSPEYGYTF.

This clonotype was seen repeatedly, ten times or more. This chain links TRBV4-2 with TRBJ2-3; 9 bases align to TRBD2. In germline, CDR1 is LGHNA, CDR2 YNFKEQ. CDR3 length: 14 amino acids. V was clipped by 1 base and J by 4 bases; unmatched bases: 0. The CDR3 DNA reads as TGTGCCAGCAGCCAAGTAGCGGGAGCAGATACGCAGTATTTT. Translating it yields CASSQVAGADTQYF.

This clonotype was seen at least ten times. Here the CDR3 DNA reads TGTGCCAGCAGCGACGGGACAGGGGTCGTGCCCCAGCATTTT. Amino acid sequence: CASSDGTGVVPQHF. J is TRBJ1-5 and V is TRBV7-2; 10 nucleotides match TRBD1. The V and J ends lost 5 bases and 9 bases, in that order; junction bases with no gene match: 7. The CDR3 is 14 residues long. Germline CDR1 and CDR2: SGHTA and FQGNSA.

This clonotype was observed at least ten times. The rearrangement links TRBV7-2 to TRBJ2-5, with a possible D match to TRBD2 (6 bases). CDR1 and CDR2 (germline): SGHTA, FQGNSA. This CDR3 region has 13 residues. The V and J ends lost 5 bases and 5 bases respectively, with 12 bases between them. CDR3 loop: CASSMTRTETQYF. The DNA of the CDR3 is TGTGCCAGCAGCATGACTAGGACGGAGACCCAGTACTTC.

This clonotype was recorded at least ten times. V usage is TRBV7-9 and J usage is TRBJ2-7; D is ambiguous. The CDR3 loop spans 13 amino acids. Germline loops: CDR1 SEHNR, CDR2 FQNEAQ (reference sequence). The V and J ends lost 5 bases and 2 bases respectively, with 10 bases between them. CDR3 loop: CASSPPGPYEQYF. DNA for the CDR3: TGTGCCAGCAGCCCACCCGGTCCCTACGAGCAGTACTTC.

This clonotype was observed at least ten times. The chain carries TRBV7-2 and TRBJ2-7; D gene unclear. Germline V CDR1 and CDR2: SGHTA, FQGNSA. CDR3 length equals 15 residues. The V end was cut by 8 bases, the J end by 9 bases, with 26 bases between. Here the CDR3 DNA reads TGTGCCAGCGGCCCCCAAGGATTTGTCGGTCCCCGGCAGTACTTC. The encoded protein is CASGPQGFVGPRQYF.

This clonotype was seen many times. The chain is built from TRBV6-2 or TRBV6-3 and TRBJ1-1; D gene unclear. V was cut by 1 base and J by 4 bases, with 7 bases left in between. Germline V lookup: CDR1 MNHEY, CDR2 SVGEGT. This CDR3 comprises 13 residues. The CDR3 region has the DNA TGTGCCAGCAGTTACTTACTCGGCACTGAAGCTTTCTTT. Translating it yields CASSYLLGTEAFF.

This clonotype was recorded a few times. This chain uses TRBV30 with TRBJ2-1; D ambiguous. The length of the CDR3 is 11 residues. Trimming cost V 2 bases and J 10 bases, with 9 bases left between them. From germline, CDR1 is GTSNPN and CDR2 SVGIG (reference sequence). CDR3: CAWSYGNEQFF. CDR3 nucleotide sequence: TGTGCCTGGAGTTATGGAAACGAGCAGTTCTTC. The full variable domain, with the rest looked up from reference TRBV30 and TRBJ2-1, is SQTIHQWPATLVQPVGSPLSLECTVEGTSNPNLYWYRQAAGRGLQLLFYSVGIGQISSEVPQNLSASRPQDRQFILSSKKLLLSDSGFYLCAWSYGNEQFFGPGTRLTVL.

This CDR3 is CASYFLGDYEQYF. The CDR3 coding sequence is TGTGCCAGTTATTTCCTTGGGGATTACGAGCAGTACTTC. The chain combines TRBV6-1 with TRBJ2-7; the D is unclear. The V gene's germline CDR1 is MNHNS and CDR2 SASEGT. The V end was cut by 9 bases, the J end by 4 bases, with 16 bases between. This CDR3 is 13 amino acids long.

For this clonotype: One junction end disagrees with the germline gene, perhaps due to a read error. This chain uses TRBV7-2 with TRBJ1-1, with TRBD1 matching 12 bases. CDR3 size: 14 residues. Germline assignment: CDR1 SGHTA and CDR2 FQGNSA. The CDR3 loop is CANSRPGQGAVAFF. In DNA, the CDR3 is TGCGCCAACAGCCGGCCGGGACAGGGGGCCGTAGCTTTCTTT.

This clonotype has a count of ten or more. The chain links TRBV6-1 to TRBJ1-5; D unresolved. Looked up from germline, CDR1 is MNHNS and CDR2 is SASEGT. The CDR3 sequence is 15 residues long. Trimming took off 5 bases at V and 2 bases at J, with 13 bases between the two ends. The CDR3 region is CASSPVGVGNQPQHF. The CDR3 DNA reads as TGTGCCAGCAGTCCGGTGGGAGTTGGCAATCAGCCCCAGCATTTT.

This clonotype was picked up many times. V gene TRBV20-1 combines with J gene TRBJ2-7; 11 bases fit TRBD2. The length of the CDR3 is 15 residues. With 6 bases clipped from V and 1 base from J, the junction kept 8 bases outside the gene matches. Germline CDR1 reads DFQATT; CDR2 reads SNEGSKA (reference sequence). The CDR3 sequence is CSAIHGTSGSYEQYF. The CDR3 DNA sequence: TGCAGTGCCATACATGGGACTAGCGGATCCTACGAGCAGTACTTC.

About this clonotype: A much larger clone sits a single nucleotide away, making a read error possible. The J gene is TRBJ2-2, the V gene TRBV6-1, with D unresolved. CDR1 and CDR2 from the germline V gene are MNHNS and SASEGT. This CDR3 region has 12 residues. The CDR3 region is CAGSSKPGELFF. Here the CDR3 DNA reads TGTGCCGGCAGTTCTAAACCCGGGGAGCTGTTTTTT.

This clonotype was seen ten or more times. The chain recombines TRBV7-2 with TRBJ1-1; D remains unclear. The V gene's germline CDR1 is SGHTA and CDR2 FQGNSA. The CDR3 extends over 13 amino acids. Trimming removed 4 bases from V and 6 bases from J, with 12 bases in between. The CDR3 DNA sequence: TGTGCCAGCAGCTCCCGGGGATCTGCTGAAGCTTTCTTT. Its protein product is CASSSRGSAEAFF.

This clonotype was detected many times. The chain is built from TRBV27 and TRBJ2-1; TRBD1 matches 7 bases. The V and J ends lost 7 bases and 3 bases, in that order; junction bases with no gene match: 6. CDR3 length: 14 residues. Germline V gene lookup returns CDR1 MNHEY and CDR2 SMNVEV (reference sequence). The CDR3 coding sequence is TGTGCCAGCACCCCAGGGACAGTCTACAATGAGCAGTTCTTC. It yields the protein CASTPGTVYNEQFF.

CDR3 DNA: TGTGCCAGCAGCTATCCAGGGACAGGGAGGTATGGCTACACCTTC. This gives the protein CASSYPGTGRYGYTF. V gene TRBV5-4 combines with J gene TRBJ1-2; 9 bases line up with TRBD1. V was clipped by 3 bases and J by 5 bases; unmatched bases: 8. CDR1 is SGHNT, CDR2 YYREEE, per germline (reference sequence). The CDR3 has 15 amino acids.

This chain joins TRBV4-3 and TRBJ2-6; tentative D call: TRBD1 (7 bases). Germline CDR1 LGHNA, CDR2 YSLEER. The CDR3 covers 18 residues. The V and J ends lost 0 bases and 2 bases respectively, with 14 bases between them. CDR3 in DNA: TGCGCCAGCAGCCAAGATCACGGAGGGGGCGCTGGGGCCAACGTCCTGACTTTC. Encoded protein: CASSQDHGGGAGANVLTF.